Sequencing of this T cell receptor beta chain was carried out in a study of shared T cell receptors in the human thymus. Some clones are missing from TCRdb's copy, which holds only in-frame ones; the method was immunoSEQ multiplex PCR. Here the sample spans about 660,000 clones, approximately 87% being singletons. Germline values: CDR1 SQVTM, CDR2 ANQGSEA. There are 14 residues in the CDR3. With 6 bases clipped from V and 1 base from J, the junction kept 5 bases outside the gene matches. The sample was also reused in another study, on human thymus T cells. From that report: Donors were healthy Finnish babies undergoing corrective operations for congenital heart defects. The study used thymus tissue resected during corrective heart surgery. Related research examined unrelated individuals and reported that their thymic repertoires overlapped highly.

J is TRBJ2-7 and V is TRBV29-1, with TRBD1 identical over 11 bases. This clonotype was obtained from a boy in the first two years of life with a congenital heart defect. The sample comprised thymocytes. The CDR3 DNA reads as TGCAGCGTACCCGGGACAGGGGGGTCCTACGAGCAGTACTTC. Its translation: CSVPGTGGSYEQYF.